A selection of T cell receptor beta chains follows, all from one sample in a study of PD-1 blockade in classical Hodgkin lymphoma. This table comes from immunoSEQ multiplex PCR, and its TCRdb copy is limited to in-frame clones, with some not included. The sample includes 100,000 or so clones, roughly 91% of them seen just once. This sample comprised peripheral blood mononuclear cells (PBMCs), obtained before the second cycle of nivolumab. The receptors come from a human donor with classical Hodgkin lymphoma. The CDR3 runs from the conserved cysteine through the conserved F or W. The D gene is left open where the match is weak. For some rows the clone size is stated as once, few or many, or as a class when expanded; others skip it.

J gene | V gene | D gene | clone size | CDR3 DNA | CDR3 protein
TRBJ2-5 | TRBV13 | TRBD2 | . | TGTGCCAGCAGCTTAGGGGCTAGCGGGGTTGCCCAGTACTTC | CASSLGASGVAQYF
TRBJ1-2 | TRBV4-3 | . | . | TGCGCCAGCAGCCTTGGGTCCGGTACCTCTAACTATGGCTACACCTTC | CASSLGSGTSNYGYTF
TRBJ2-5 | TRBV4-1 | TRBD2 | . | TGCGCCAGCAGCCAAGATAGGCTAGCGGGGGGGCTAGAGACCCAGTACTTC | CASSQDRLAGGLETQYF
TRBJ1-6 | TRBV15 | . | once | TGTGCCACCAGCAGAGGGTGGGCAGGGGACCTTAGCTCCTATAATTCACCCCTCCACTTT | CATSRGWAGDLSSYNSPLHF
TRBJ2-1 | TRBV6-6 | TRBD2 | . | TGTGCCAGCAGTCCCCGACTAGCGGGGGGGAAGGATGAGCAGTTCTTC | CASSPRLAGGKDEQFF
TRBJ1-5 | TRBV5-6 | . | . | TGTGCCAGCAGCTTGGAGGGGTTCGGTCAGCCCCAGCATTTT | CASSLEGFGQPQHF
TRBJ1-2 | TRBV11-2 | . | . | TGTGCCAGCAGCTCCAAAATGCCCAGGACGGGTTGGTATGGCTACACCTTC | CASSSKMPRTGWYGYTF
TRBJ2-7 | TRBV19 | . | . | TGTGCCAGTACCGGGGAAGAGATCCCGTACTTC | CASTGEEIPYF
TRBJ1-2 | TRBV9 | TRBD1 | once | TGTGCCAGCAGCGTACACCCGGGACAGAGTAACTATGGCTACACCTTC | CASSVHPGQSNYGYTF
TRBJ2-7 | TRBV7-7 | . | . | TGTGCCAGCAGCCCGGGACGGTCCTACGAGCAGTACTTC | CASSPGRSYEQYF
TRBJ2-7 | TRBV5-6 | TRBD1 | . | TGTGCCAGCAGCTCGGATGGACAGGTCCAGTACTTC | CASSSDGQVQYF
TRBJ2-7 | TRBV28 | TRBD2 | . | TGTGCCAGCAGTTCCTCAGTCGCCGGGACTACACTCTACGAGCAGTACTTC | CASSSSVAGTTLYEQYF
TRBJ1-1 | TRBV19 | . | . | TGTGCCAGTAAGTATGGAGGTACTGAAGCTTTCTTT | CASKYGGTEAFF
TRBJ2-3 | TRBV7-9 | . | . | TGTGCCAGCAGCGAAACGGTGTCCCTAGGAACGCAGTATTTT | CASSETVSLGTQYF
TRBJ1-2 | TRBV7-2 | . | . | TGTGCCAGCAGCTTATCCGGACCGATTTCCTATGGCTACACCTTC | CASSLSGPISYGYTF
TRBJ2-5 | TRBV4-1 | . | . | TGCGCCAGCAGCCAGGGGCCTGTGGAGACCCAGTACTTC | CASSQGPVETQYF
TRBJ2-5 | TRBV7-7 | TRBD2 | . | TGTGCCAGCAGCTTAGGACTAGCGGAAGAGACCCAGTACTTC | CASSLGLAEETQYF
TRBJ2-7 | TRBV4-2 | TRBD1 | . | TGTGCCAGCAGCCTACGGACAGGGCCGTTAGGGTACGAGCAGTACTTC | CASSLRTGPLGYEQYF
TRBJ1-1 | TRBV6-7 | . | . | TGTGCCAGCAGTTTTGCTCCCCCTAACACTGAAGCTTTCTTT | CASSFAPPNTEAFF
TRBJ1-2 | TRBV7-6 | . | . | TGTGCCAGCAGCAGATGGCAGGGTGCTGGCTACACCTTC | CASSRWQGAGYTF
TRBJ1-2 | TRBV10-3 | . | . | TGTGCCATCAGTGCAGGTACAGCCTTTGGGAACTATGGCTACACCTTC | CAISAGTAFGNYGYTF
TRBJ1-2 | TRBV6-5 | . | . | TGTGCCAGCAGTTACCGCGAGCTGCTGGGCGGCTACACCTTC | CASSYRELLGGYTF
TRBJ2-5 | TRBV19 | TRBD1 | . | TGTGCCAGTAGTGTACAGGGGTGGGAGACCCAGTACTTC | CASSVQGWETQYF
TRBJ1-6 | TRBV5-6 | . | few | TGTGCCAGCAGCTTGGTTGGGTATAGTTCACCCCTCCACTTT | CASSLVGYSSPLHF
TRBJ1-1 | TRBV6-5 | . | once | TGTGCCAGCAGCTCCACATATACTGAAGCTTTCTTT | CASSSTYTEAFF
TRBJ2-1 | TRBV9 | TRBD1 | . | TGTGCCAGCAGCGTAGCCGGGACAGGGGGCGATGAGCAGTTCTTC | CASSVAGTGGDEQFF
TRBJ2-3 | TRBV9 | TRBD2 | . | TGTGCCAGCAGCGGAAGCGGGGGGGGGAGCACAGATACGCAGTATTTT | CASSGSGGGSTDTQYF
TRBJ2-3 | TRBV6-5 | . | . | TGTGCCAGCAGTTACCGGGACAAAGGCACAGATACGCAGTATTTT | CASSYRDKGTDTQYF
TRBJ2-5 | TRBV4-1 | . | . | TGCGCCAGCAGCCAAGGAGTGGGAAAAGAGACCCAGTACTTC | CASSQGVGKETQYF
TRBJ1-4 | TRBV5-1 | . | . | TGCGCCAGCAGCTCGAACACTGCAACTAATGAAAAACTGTTTTTT | CASSSNTATNEKLFF
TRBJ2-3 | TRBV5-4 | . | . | TGTGCCAGCAGCTTGGAGTTAGGCCCAGATACGCAGTATTTT | CASSLELGPDTQYF
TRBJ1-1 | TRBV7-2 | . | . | TGTGCCAGCAGTGTATGGGGGCGGGACACTGAAGCTTTCTTT | CASSVWGRDTEAFF
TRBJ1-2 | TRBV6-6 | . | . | TGTGCCAGCAGTTACGCGGGGAACTATGGCTACACCTTC | CASSYAGNYGYTF
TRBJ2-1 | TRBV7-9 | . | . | TGTGCCAGCAGCTTAGCGTCGGGCGGGGTATCAGACGATGAGCAGTTCTTC | CASSLASGGVSDDEQFF
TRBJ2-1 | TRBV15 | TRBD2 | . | TGTGCCACCAGCAGAGCACTAGCGGGGGGAGGAGAGCAGTTCTTC | CATSRALAGGGEQFF
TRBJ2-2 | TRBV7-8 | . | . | TGTGCCAGCAGCTTCAACAGTAACACCGGGGAGCTGTTTTTT | CASSFNSNTGELFF
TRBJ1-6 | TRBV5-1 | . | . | TGCGCCAGCAGCTTGGGGGATTCCTATAATTCACCCCTCCACTTT | CASSLGDSYNSPLHF
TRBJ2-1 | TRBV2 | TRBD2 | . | TGTGCCAGCAGGCCCCTGCGGGGGGATGAGCAGTTCTTC | CASRPLRGDEQFF
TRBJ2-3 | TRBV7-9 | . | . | TGTGCCAGCAGCGGCTCGGGTGAGGCAGATACGCAGTATTTT | CASSGSGEADTQYF
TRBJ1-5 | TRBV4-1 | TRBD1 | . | TGCGCCAGCAGCCCTGTAGACAGGGGAGGCAATCAGCCCCAGCATTTT | CASSPVDRGGNQPQHF
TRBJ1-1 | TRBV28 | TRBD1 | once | TGTGCCAGCTCACAGGGGAGTAACACTGAAGCTTTCTTT | CASSQGSNTEAFF
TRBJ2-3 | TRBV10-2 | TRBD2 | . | TGCGCCAGCAGTGGGGCTAGCGGGGTAAGCACAGATACGCAGTATTTT | CASSGASGVSTDTQYF
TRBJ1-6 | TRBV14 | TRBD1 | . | TGTGCCAGCAGCCAACTTAAACAGGGGACCTATAATTCACCCCTCCACTTT | CASSQLKQGTYNSPLHF